This passage covers 4 T cell receptor beta chains from one sample sequenced in a study of early stage breast cancer tumors. TCRdb's table, derived via immunoSEQ multiplex PCR, lists solely in-frame clones and lacks some. The sample yields 8,500 to 10,000 clones, 71% seen once. The sequenced sample consisted of normal breast tissue next to the tumor. The receptors were gathered from a person in their 60s with breast cancer.

V usage is TRBV28 and J usage is TRBJ2-7, with 10 bases matching TRBD2. The CDR3 length is 14 residues. V shed 6 bases and J 6 bases; nucleotides not matched to a gene: 8. CDR1 is MDHEN, CDR2 SYDVKM, per germline. Here the CDR3 reads CASSASGRSGEQYF. For the CDR3, the DNA is TGTGCCAGCAGCGCTAGCGGGAGATCCGGCGAGCAGTACTTC.

The V gene is TRBV7-8, the J gene TRBJ2-7, with 8 bases that match TRBD2. CDR1 and CDR2 from the germline V gene are SGHVS and FQNEAQ. There are 15 residues in the CDR3. The ends lost 5 bases at V and 3 bases at J; junction bases unmatched: 9. CDR3 DNA sequence: TGTGCCAGCAGCACCTCAGCGGGAGCCCGCTACGAGCAGTACTTC. As protein: CASSTSAGARYEQYF.

The chain combines TRBV7-9 with TRBJ2-3, with D tentatively TRBD2 (6 bases). The CDR3 has 15 residues. The V end was cut by 1 base, the J end by 3 bases, with 11 bases between. In germline, CDR1 is SEHNR, CDR2 FQNEAQ (reference sequence). This chain's CDR3 is CASSLGGIATDTQYF. The CDR3, as DNA: TGTGCCAGCAGCTTAGGCGGGATCGCGACAGATACGCAGTATTTT.

This chain uses TRBV11-2 with TRBJ2-1, with 10 bases fitting TRBD1. Germline CDR1 and CDR2: SGHAT and FQNNGV. The junction had 5 bases not matched to a gene; V was cut back by 4 bases and J by 8 bases. The CDR3 consists of 14 residues. The CDR3 DNA is TGTGCCAGCAGCTCAGGACAGGGGGAGGATGAGCAGTTCTTC. It translates to CASSSGQGEDEQFF.